A selection of T cell receptor beta chains follows, all from one sample in a study of blood T cell repertoires in COVID-19. Libraries were prepared by immunoSEQ multiplex PCR; TCRdb keeps only in-frame clonotypes and omits some of them. The table shows around 450,000 clones, with about nine tenths occurring only once. Source material: PBMCs or T cells enriched from blood (not recorded which). These receptors all come from a woman between 18 and 30 years old who had recovered from COVID-19. Both conserved end residues are part of each CDR3. Fields, in order: V gene, D gene, clone size, J gene, CDR3 DNA, CDR3 protein. A D gene is named only where the DNA matches it firmly. Clone size is shown for a subset of rows, as once, few, many or a class of expanded clone.

TRBV7-2	NA	NA	TRBJ1-1	TGTGCCAGCAGCCCCGCCGGTCGGGGCACTGAAGCTTTCTTT	CASSPAGRGTEAFF
TRBV3-1/TRBV3-2	NA	NA	TRBJ1-1	TGTGCCAGCAGCCTCGGGACACGTGAAGCTTTCTTT	CASSLGTREAFF
TRBV4-2	NA	NA	TRBJ1-5	TGTGCCAGCAGCCAAGATAGGGGGATAAGTAATCAGCCCCAGCATTTT	CASSQDRGISNQPQHF
TRBV30	TRBD1	NA	TRBJ1-5	TGTGCCTGGAGCGCGGAGGGGGCCAATCAGCCCCAGCATTTT	CAWSAEGANQPQHF
TRBV28	TRBD1	once	TRBJ2-1	TGTGCCAGCAGAAAGGGGGACAGGGTATACGATGAGCAGTTCTTC	CASRKGDRVYDEQFF
TRBV6-6	NA	NA	TRBJ2-7	TGTGCCAGCACATCCATCGGCTACGAGCAGTACTTC	CASTSIGYEQYF
TRBV5-1	NA	NA	TRBJ2-2	TGCGCCAGCGAGCCGATATCGAACACCGGGGAGCTGTTTTTT	CASEPISNTGELFF
TRBV28	NA	few	TRBJ1-5	TGTGCCAGCAGAACTGTTCGGGGGGACGGCAATCAGCCCCAGCATTTT	CASRTVRGDGNQPQHF
TRBV6-5	NA	NA	TRBJ2-5	TGTGCCAGCAGTACCGGCGCTCAGAGCGGGACCCAGTACTTC	CASSTGAQSGTQYF
TRBV6-6	TRBD1	NA	TRBJ2-7	TGTGCCACCCGACAGGGCTACGAGCAGTACTTC	CATRQGYEQYF
TRBV5-1	NA	NA	TRBJ2-5	TGCGCCAGCAGTGATGGGACTGCAGGGCTCGAGACCCAGTACTTC	CASSDGTAGLETQYF
TRBV5-1	NA	NA	TRBJ1-1	TGCGCCAGCAGCTTGACCAGCGGGGGCGAAGCTTTCTTT	CASSLTSGGEAFF
TRBV7-9	NA	once	TRBJ1-2	TGTGCCAGCAGCCACCCGGACAGCTCCTATGGCTACACCTTC	CASSHPDSSYGYTF
TRBV9	NA	NA	TRBJ2-1	TGTGCCAGCAGCCTAAGAGGACTACCCATCAATGAGCAGTTCTTC	CASSLRGLPINEQFF
TRBV5-1	TRBD1	NA	TRBJ2-3	TGCGCCAGCAGACAGGGGATCACAGATACGCAGTATTTT	CASRQGITDTQYF
TRBV4-1	NA	NA	TRBJ2-3	TGCGCCAGCAGCCCTCACGGGCAGGGTGCAGATACGCAGTATTTT	CASSPHGQGADTQYF
TRBV27	TRBD1	NA	TRBJ2-7	TGTGCCAGCAGTCCGGGACAGTGGGACTACGAGCAGTACTTC	CASSPGQWDYEQYF
TRBV7-9	NA	NA	TRBJ1-4	TGTGCCAGCAGCTTAATGGCGGGTGGAAAACTGTTTTTT	CASSLMAGGKLFF
TRBV30	NA	NA	TRBJ2-2	TGTGCCTGGATGGGGGGTGTGGGAACCGGGGAGCTGTTTTTT	CAWMGGVGTGELFF
TRBV20-1	NA	NA	TRBJ1-1	TGCAGTGCTCCTTTTGAAGCTTTCTTT	CSAPFEAFF
TRBV6-5	TRBD1	NA	TRBJ1-2	TGTGCCAGCAGTTGGCGACAGGGAGAAGATGGCTACACCTTC	CASSWRQGEDGYTF
TRBV27	NA	NA	TRBJ1-1	TGTGCCAGCAGTTTATCTAGGGGGTCCCCTGAAGCTTTCTTT	CASSLSRGSPEAFF
TRBV5-4	TRBD1	NA	TRBJ1-1	TGTGCCAGCAGGGGGGACAGGGAGGACACTGAAGCTTTCTTT	CASRGDREDTEAFF
TRBV19	NA	once	TRBJ1-4	TGTGCCAGTAGTATAGAGGGCCTGGCGAATGAAAAACTGTTTTTT	CASSIEGLANEKLFF
TRBV3-1/TRBV3-2	NA	NA	TRBJ1-2	TGTGCCAGCAGCCAAGTTTCGGGGGTTGGTGGCTACACCTTC	CASSQVSGVGGYTF
TRBV3-1/TRBV3-2	TRBD2	NA	TRBJ2-1	TGTGCCAGCAGCCGACTAGCGGCTGGGAATGAGCAGTTCTTC	CASSRLAAGNEQFF
TRBV10-1	NA	few	TRBJ2-7	TGCGCCAGCAGGTACCCGGGGGAGCAGTACTTC	CASRYPGEQYF
TRBV4-1	TRBD1	NA	TRBJ2-7	TGCGCCAGCAGCCAAGACAGGGGGCGAAGTGACTACGAGCAGTACTTC	CASSQDRGRSDYEQYF
TRBV2	NA	NA	TRBJ1-4	TGTGCCAGCAGTTCGGAGGGGGGGGTTGAGGAAAAACTGTTTTTT	CASSSEGGVEEKLFF
TRBV9	TRBD1	NA	TRBJ2-5	TGTGCCAGCAGCCCTTGGGACAGGGAAGGAGAGACCCAGTACTTC	CASSPWDREGETQYF
TRBV5-4	TRBD1	NA	TRBJ2-7	TGTGCCAGCAGCCGGGACAGGGGCTCCTACGAGCAGTACTTC	CASSRDRGSYEQYF